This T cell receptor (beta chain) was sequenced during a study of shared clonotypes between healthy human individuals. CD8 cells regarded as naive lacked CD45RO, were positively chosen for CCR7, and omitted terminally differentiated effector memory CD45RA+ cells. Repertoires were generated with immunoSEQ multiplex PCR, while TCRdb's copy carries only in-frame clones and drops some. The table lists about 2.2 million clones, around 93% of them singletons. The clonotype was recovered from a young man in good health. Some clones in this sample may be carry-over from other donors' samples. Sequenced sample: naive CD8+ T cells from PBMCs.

For the CDR3, the DNA is TGTGCCAGTAGTGCCGATGGGGAGGACACTGAAGCTTTCTTT. This sequence encodes CASSADGEDTEAFF. V usage is TRBV19 and J usage is TRBJ1-1; D unresolved. Trimming cost V 5 bases and J 3 bases, with 13 bases left between them. CDR1 is LNHDA, CDR2 SQIVND, per germline (reference sequence). The CDR3 covers 14 residues.